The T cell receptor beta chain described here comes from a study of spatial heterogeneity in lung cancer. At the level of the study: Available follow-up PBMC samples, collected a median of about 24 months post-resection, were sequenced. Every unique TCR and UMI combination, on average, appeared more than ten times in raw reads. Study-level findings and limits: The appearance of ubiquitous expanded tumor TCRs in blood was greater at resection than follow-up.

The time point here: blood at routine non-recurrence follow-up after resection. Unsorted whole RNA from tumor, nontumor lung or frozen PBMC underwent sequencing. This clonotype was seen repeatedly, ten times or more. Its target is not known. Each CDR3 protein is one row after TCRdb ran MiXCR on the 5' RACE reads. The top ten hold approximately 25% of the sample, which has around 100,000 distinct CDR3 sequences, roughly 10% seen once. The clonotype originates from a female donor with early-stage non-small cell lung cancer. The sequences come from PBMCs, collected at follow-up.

DNA of the CDR3: TGTGCCAGCAGCCAAGTTGCTGGAGTCCAGTTCTTC. It specifies CASSQVAGVQFF. The V gene is TRBV3-1, the J gene TRBJ2-1; unclear D gene. The V gene's germline CDR1 is LGHDT and CDR2 YNNKEL (reference sequence). V was cut by 1 base and J by 13 bases, with 11 bases left in between. The CDR3 has 12 amino acids.